This TCR beta chain stems from a study of T cell clonality in common variable immunodeficiency. Between the trimmed V and J ends, which lost 6 bases and 5 bases, there was a span of 20 bases. The length of the CDR3 is 16 residues. Germline loops: CDR1 SGHVS, CDR2 FNYEAQ. The protocol was immunoSEQ multiplex PCR, while the TCRdb copy is restricted to in-frame clones and leaves out a portion. This sample has roughly 58,000 clones, each found more than once. Study results and caveats: Authors noted CVID clonality's cause needs subpopulation repertoire sequencing.

This clone was seen at least ten times. What it binds is unknown. Read sequence stops 3 residues before the CDR3 end, and the germline J gene provides the missing end. The chain is built from TRBV7-6 and TRBJ1-5, with D perhaps matching TRBD1 (5 bases). The sequenced sample was peripheral blood mononuclear cells. This sequence originates from a person between 18 and 75 years old in good health. This chain's CDR3 is CASRWGGRHQYQPQHF. CDR3 DNA, as far as it was read: TGTGCCAGCAGGTGGGGGGGACGCCACCAATATCAGCCC.